The 31 T cell receptor beta chains reported below all come from one sample, sequenced in a study of patients and donors after allogeneic stem cell transplantation. One entry per CDR3 protein results from TCRdb running MiXCR on the RT-PCR reads. The repertoire includes tens of thousands of distinct CDR3 sequences, roughly 52% of them detected once, and about 58% sits in the top ten. The sequencing sample was made of blood, either unsorted or a sorted T cell fraction (not recorded which). These receptors all stem from a human donor who was either an allogeneic HSCT recipient or a stem cell or donor lymphocyte infusion donor (not recorded which). It is not recorded whose cells these are; they may come from a transplant donor.

This clonotype was detected ten times or more. The chain combines TRBV20-1 with TRBJ1-2; 8 bases are shared with TRBD1. The CDR3 runs 14 residues. Germline CDR1 is DFQATT and CDR2 is SNEGSKA (reference sequence). The V and J ends lost 6 bases and 3 bases, in that order; junction bases with no gene match: 9. This CDR3 reads CSALSDRGDYGYTF. CDR3 bases: TGCAGTGCCCTCTCTGACAGGGGCGACTATGGCTACACCTTC.

The chain recombines TRBV29-1 with TRBJ2-1; maybe TRBD1 (6 bases). This CDR3 is built from 14 residues. The germline V gene encodes CDR1 SQVTM and CDR2 ANQGSEA. Trimming took off 6 bases at V and 5 bases at J, with 17 bases between the two ends. This CDR3 reads CSVAGTYNNNEQFF. In DNA, the CDR3 is TGCAGCGTCGCCGGGACATACAACAACAATGAGCAGTTCTTC.

The chain employs TRBV7-2 and TRBJ2-5; D unclear. The germline V and J ends were trimmed by 3 bases and 2 bases, with 10 bases remaining between them. There are 14 residues in the CDR3. The V gene's germline CDR1 is SGHTA and CDR2 FQGNSA. Written as DNA, the CDR3 is TGTGCCAGCAGCTTTTCTAAGATGCAAGAGACCCAGTACTTC. Amino acids: CASSFSKMQETQYF.

The chain combines TRBV4-3 with TRBJ1-2; weak D call: TRBD1 (5 bases). This CDR3 spans 15 amino acids. With 0 bases removed from V and 6 bases from J, the gap between germline ends came to 14 bases. From germline, CDR1 is LGHNA and CDR2 YSLEER. The CDR3 is CASSQDQPGRDGYTF. The CDR3 nucleotides are TGCGCCAGCAGCCAAGATCAGCCAGGGAGGGATGGCTACACCTTC.

The genes are TRBV5-1 and TRBJ2-1; TRBD1 matches 10 bases. The CDR3 is 15 residues long. Unmatched junction bases numbered 8, after V lost 4 bases and J lost 7 bases. CDR1 is SGHRS, CDR2 YFSETQ, per germline. CDR3 protein: CASSLGTGDRNEQFF. CDR3 coding DNA: TGCGCCAGCAGCCTCGGGACAGGGGATAGGAATGAGCAGTTCTTC.

The rearrangement uses TRBV28 and TRBJ2-7; D may be TRBD1 or TRBD2 (5 bases each). The V gene lost 6 bases and the J gene lost 0 bases, with 12 bases spanning the gap. The CDR3 has 14 residues. Germline assignment: CDR1 MDHEN and CDR2 SYDVKM. The CDR3 loop is CASSRRDGSYEQYF. CDR3 DNA sequence: TGTGCCAGCAGCCGCCGGGACGGCTCCTACGAGCAGTACTTC. The entire variable domain, with the rest obtained from reference TRBV28 and TRBJ2-7, is as follows: DVKVTQSSRYLVKRTGEKVFLECVQDMDHENMFWYRQDPGLGLRLIYFSYDVKMKEKGDIPEGYSVSREKKERFSLILESASTNQTSMYLCASSRRDGSYEQYFGPGTRLTVT.

The chain combines TRBV12-3 or TRBV12-4 with TRBJ1-5, with D perhaps matching TRBD1 (6 bases). The CDR3 covers 13 residues. Trimming left V 6 bases short and J 7 bases short, with 13 bases between. Here the CDR3 reads CASRDSKSQPQHF. For the CDR3, the DNA is TGTGCCAGCAGGGACAGTAAAAGCCAGCCCCAGCATTTT.

This chain joins TRBV7-9 and TRBJ1-2; 7 nucleotides match TRBD1. The V segment lost 5 bases and the J segment 8 bases; nucleotides outside the gene matches: 11. This CDR3 contains 14 residues. CDR1 SEHNR and CDR2 FQNEAQ come from the germline V gene (reference sequence). The CDR3 DNA is TGTGCCAGCAGCCTAAGAGACAGGGTAGACGGCTACACCTTC. It encodes CASSLRDRVDGYTF.

This clonotype turned up a few times. The chain uses TRBV12-3 or TRBV12-4 and TRBJ1-5, with 8 positions matching TRBD1. The V segment lost 7 bases and the J segment 3 bases; nucleotides outside the gene matches: 11. There are 16 residues in the CDR3. The CDR3 spells CASNLIGTGLNQPQHF. CDR3 nucleotides: TGTGCCAGCAACCTGATTGGGACAGGACTCAATCAGCCCCAGCATTTT.

The V call is TRBV27, the J call TRBJ1-3; possible D gene TRBD1, 5 bases. Germline values: CDR1 MNHEY, CDR2 SMNVEV (reference sequence). V dropped 7 bases and J dropped 4 bases, with 11 bases sitting between them. This CDR3 spans 13 amino acids. The CDR3 protein is CASKTGPGNTIYF. Here the CDR3 DNA reads TGTGCCAGCAAAACGGGACCAGGAAACACCATATATTTT.

This clonotype was found a few times. This chain joins TRBV15 and TRBJ1-1; the D gene is possibly TRBD1 (6 bases). Germline V gene lookup returns CDR1 LNHNV and CDR2 YYDKDF (reference sequence). The CDR3 contains 15 residues. Trimming pared 1 base from V and 5 bases from J, leaving 14 bases between. The CDR3 is CATSRVGRTGTEAFF. Here the CDR3 DNA reads TGTGCCACCAGCAGAGTCGGCCGTACAGGGACTGAAGCTTTCTTT.

This clonotype has ten or more counts. The chain joins TRBV6-6 to TRBJ1-1; 7 bases agree with TRBD1. After removal of 5 bases from V and 0 bases from J, the junction contained 6 bases not matched to a gene. The germline V gene encodes CDR1 MNHNY and CDR2 SVGAGI (reference sequence). The CDR3 has 15 amino acids. The CDR3 sequence is CASSRPGQLNTEAFF. The CDR3 nucleotides read TGTGCCAGCAGTCGACCGGGACAGTTGAACACTGAAGCTTTCTTT.

The J gene is TRBJ2-7, the V gene TRBV7-9; D gene ambiguous. Germline V gives CDR1 SEHNR, CDR2 FQNEAQ (reference sequence). CDR3 length: 13 amino acids. V lost 2 bases and J 2 bases, leaving 7 bases between the germline ends. DNA for the CDR3: TGTGCCAGCAGCTTACGGGCAGCCTACGAGCAGTACTTC. Protein: CASSLRAAYEQYF.

This clonotype was counted between two and nine times. CDR3 region: CASSFQGVNTEAFF. The CDR3 coding sequence is TGCGCCAGCAGCTTTCAAGGAGTGAACACTGAAGCTTTCTTT. The chain recombines TRBV5-1 with TRBJ1-1; D is unclear. This CDR3 is 14 amino acids long. Germline lookup yields CDR1 SGHRS and CDR2 YFSETQ. Trimming cost V 2 bases and J 0 bases, with 8 bases left between them.

This sequence joins TRBV28 and TRBJ1-4; 8 nucleotides align to TRBD1. Trimming took 6 bases from V and 6 from J; bases not matched to a gene: 12. CDR1 is MDHEN and CDR2 is SYDVKM in the germline V gene. The CDR3 is made up of 16 amino acids. CDR3 DNA sequence: TGTGCCAGCAGCCCCACCCCGGGACAGGTTTATGAAAAACTGTTTTTT. It yields the protein CASSPTPGQVYEKLFF.

This clonotype was picked up many times. The chain has TRBV7-2 and TRBJ1-1; D ambiguous. CDR1 SGHTA and CDR2 FQGNSA come from the germline V gene. V was pared by 1 base and J by 5 bases, with 5 bases between. The CDR3 consists of 12 residues. This chain's CDR3 is CASSLGRTEAFF. In DNA form, the CDR3 reads TGTGCCAGCAGCTTAGGGAGAACTGAAGCTTTCTTT.

The J gene is TRBJ1-2, the V gene TRBV28; 12 nucleotides line up with TRBD1. The V gene end was trimmed by 4 bases and the J gene end by 13 bases; junction bases not matched to a gene: 13. Looked up from germline, CDR1 is MDHEN and CDR2 is SYDVKM. This CDR3 is built from 15 residues. This CDR3 is CASSSSGTGGQTATF. CDR3 sequence (DNA): TGTGCCAGCAGTTCTTCCGGGACAGGGGGCCAAACTGCCACCTTC.

The chain joins TRBV6-5 to TRBJ2-5, with 7 bases aligning to TRBD1. The ends lost 2 bases at V and 0 bases at J; junction bases unmatched: 12. CDR3 length: 18 amino acids. From germline, CDR1 is MNHEY and CDR2 SVGAGI. The DNA for the CDR3 is TGTGCCAGCAGTTACAATATGGCCGGGACAGCGTACCAAGAGACCCAGTACTTC. Translated: CASSYNMAGTAYQETQYF.

The genes are TRBV15 and TRBJ2-5; TRBD2 matches 12 bases. The germline V gene has CDR1 LNHNV and CDR2 YYDKDF (reference sequence). This CDR3 has 17 amino acids. Losses at the gene ends were 2 bases for V and 5 bases for J; bases not matched to a gene: 9. The CDR3 nucleotides are TGTGCCACCAGCAGAAACCTAGCGGGAGGGCCCTTGGAGACCCAGTACTTC. This codes for CATSRNLAGGPLETQYF.

The chain joins TRBV6-5 to TRBJ2-5, with D unresolved. This CDR3 contains 13 residues. The germline CDR1 and CDR2 sequences are MNHEY and SVGAGI. Trimming took off 5 bases at V and 3 bases at J, with 10 bases between the two ends. CDR3 coding DNA: TGTGCCAGCAGTGACGGACGTAAAGAGACCCAGTACTTC. It specifies CASSDGRKETQYF.

The chain joins TRBV12-3 or TRBV12-4 to TRBJ1-3; D might be TRBD1 (6 bases). Trimming removed 4 bases from V and 8 bases from J, with 21 bases in between. There are 16 residues in the CDR3. CDR3: CASSSTKMTGEDTIYF. The CDR3 bases are TGTGCCAGCAGTTCCACCAAAATGACAGGAGAGGACACCATATATTTT.

V gene TRBV10-3 combines with J gene TRBJ1-1; D might be TRBD1 (5 bases). The CDR3 covers 14 residues. The germline V gene encodes CDR1 ENHRY and CDR2 SYGVKD. Trimming cost V 2 bases and J 0 bases, with 7 bases left between them. CDR3 sequence reads: CAISEGHLNTEAFF. The CDR3 DNA reads as TGTGCCATCAGTGAGGGACACTTGAACACTGAAGCTTTCTTT.

The genes are TRBV3-1 and TRBJ1-2; D uncertain. Germline CDR1 LGHDT, CDR2 YNNKEL (reference sequence). V was clipped by 0 bases and J by 7 bases, with 9 bases between them. The CDR3 contains 13 residues. The CDR3 sequence is CASSQDLWSGYTF. The CDR3, as DNA: TGTGCCAGCAGCCAAGATCTTTGGAGTGGCTACACCTTC.

This clonotype was counted a few times. V gene TRBV18 combines with J gene TRBJ1-6; maybe TRBD1 (6 bases). V dropped 6 bases and J dropped 9 bases, with 18 bases sitting between them. The CDR3 is 15 residues long. Per the germline V gene, CDR1 is KGHSH and CDR2 is LQKENI. This CDR3 is CASSPAVQGGSPLHF. CDR3 bases: TGTGCCAGCTCGCCAGCCGTACAGGGCGGTTCACCCCTCCACTTT.

Written as DNA, the CDR3 is TGTGCCAGCACCAGCCAGGGGTTTCGCACTGAAGCTTTCTTT. Translation gives CASTSQGFRTEAFF. This chain joins TRBV6-4 and TRBJ1-1; TRBD1 might be the D (6 bases). CDR3 length equals 14 residues. Germline CDR1 is MRHNA and CDR2 is SNTAGT. V was clipped by 7 bases and J by 4 bases, with 16 bases between them.

This clonotype came up a few times. This rearrangement joins TRBV4-3 to TRBJ1-4; TRBD1 might be the D (5 bases). The CDR3 is 18 residues long. Trimming removed 3 bases at V and 4 bases at J, with 21 bases between. CDR1 LGHNA and CDR2 YSLEER come from the germline V gene. The CDR3 nucleotides are TGCGCCAGCAGCCACCGGGTGGGGGGGATCTTAATTAATGAAAAACTGTTTTTT. Translation gives CASSHRVGGILINEKLFF.

The rearrangement uses TRBV20-1 and TRBJ1-1; D may be TRBD1 (5 bases). CDR3 length: 14 amino acids. The germline V gene has CDR1 DFQATT and CDR2 SNEGSKA (reference sequence). Trimming pared 2 bases from V and 1 base from J, leaving 11 bases between. CDR3 nucleotides: TGCAGTGCTAGACAGGGAGAAGGGAACACTGAAGCTTTCTTT. This codes for CSARQGEGNTEAFF.

The genes are TRBV5-1 and TRBJ1-1; D unresolved. Looked up from germline, CDR1 is SGHRS and CDR2 is YFSETQ. V lost 0 bases to trimming and J lost 3 bases, with 9 bases between them. This CDR3 spans 14 amino acids. The CDR3 spells CASSLVPEHTEAFF. The CDR3 DNA sequence: TGCGCCAGCAGCTTGGTTCCAGAGCACACTGAAGCTTTCTTT.

V usage is TRBV7-9 and J usage is TRBJ2-1; D remains ambiguous. CDR3 length: 16 amino acids. Germline CDR1 and CDR2: SEHNR and FQNEAQ (reference sequence). V shed 5 bases and J shed 8 bases, with 22 bases lying between them. CDR3 in amino acids: CASSPPDGTPGDEQFF. The DNA for the CDR3 is TGTGCCAGCAGCCCCCCGGACGGTACCCCTGGGGATGAGCAGTTCTTC.

The chain uses TRBV27 and TRBJ1-5; D call uncertain. Germline loops: CDR1 MNHEY, CDR2 SMNVEV (reference sequence). The CDR3 totals 13 residues. V lost 7 bases, J lost 3 bases, and 10 bases lay in between. The CDR3 sequence: CASKFGHNQPQHF. The CDR3 DNA follows: TGTGCCAGCAAGTTCGGTCACAATCAGCCCCAGCATTTT.

V is TRBV5-1 and J is TRBJ1-2; TRBD1 agrees at 8 bases. In germline, CDR1 is SGHRS, CDR2 YFSETQ. The CDR3 runs 15 residues. V trimming: 0 bases; J trimming: 2 bases; junction bases outside the gene matches: 3. CDR3 region: CASSLGQGQNYGYTF. The CDR3 coding sequence is TGCGCCAGCAGCTTGGGACAGGGGCAGAACTATGGCTACACCTTC.